This is a list of T cell receptor beta chains from one sample in a study of cytomegalovirus exposure and HLA in healthy donors. The data were produced by immunoSEQ multiplex PCR, yet TCRdb's version contains in-frame clones alone and is incomplete. The sample consists of fewer than 200,000 clones, about 75% of them appearing once. What was sequenced was PBMCs. These TCRs come from a woman aged 45-65 years in good health and CMV-seropositive. CDR3s include the opening cysteine and the closing phenylalanine or tryptophan. The D gene is left open where the match is weak. Rows may omit the clone size; those that give it use once, few, many or a size class.

v_gene: TRBV27; j_gene: TRBJ1-5; abundance: .; d_gene: .; CDR3nt: TGTGCCAGCAGTTTAAGTTTGGTGACAGCCAATCAGCCCCAGCATTTT; CDR3aa: CASSLSLVTANQPQHF
v_gene: TRBV11-2; j_gene: TRBJ2-1; abundance: .; d_gene: .; CDR3nt: TGTGCCAGCAGCTTAGCCTTTCGGGGGAGCTCCTACAATGAGCAGTTCTTC; CDR3aa: CASSLAFRGSSYNEQFF
v_gene: TRBV6-1; j_gene: TRBJ1-2; abundance: .; d_gene: .; CDR3nt: TGTGCCAGCACCCCACAGGTAGCTAACTATGGCTACACCTTC; CDR3aa: CASTPQVANYGYTF
v_gene: TRBV5-1; j_gene: TRBJ1-1; abundance: .; d_gene: TRBD1; CDR3nt: TGCGCCAGCAGCGACGCGGACAGGGGGGACACTGAAGCTTTCTTT; CDR3aa: CASSDADRGDTEAFF
v_gene: TRBV9; j_gene: TRBJ2-2; abundance: .; d_gene: .; CDR3nt: TGTGCCAGCAGCGTAGTTAGAACCGGGGAGCTGTTTTTT; CDR3aa: CASSVVRTGELFF
v_gene: TRBV2; j_gene: TRBJ2-6; abundance: .; d_gene: .; CDR3nt: TGTGCCAGCAGTGAAAGCCCGAGCTCTGGGGCCAACGTCCTGACTTTC; CDR3aa: CASSESPSSGANVLTF
v_gene: TRBV7-7; j_gene: TRBJ1-2; abundance: .; d_gene: .; CDR3nt: TGTGCTAGCAGTTTGACACCGCCCTATGGCTACACCTTC; CDR3aa: CASSLTPPYGYTF
v_gene: TRBV9; j_gene: TRBJ2-5; abundance: .; d_gene: .; CDR3nt: TGTGCCAGCAGCGCATCTCTAACGGTAGAGACCCAGTACTTC; CDR3aa: CASSASLTVETQYF
v_gene: TRBV28; j_gene: TRBJ1-5; abundance: .; d_gene: TRBD1; CDR3nt: TGTGCCAGCAGGATGGGACAGGGCAATCAGCCCCAGCATTTT; CDR3aa: CASRMGQGNQPQHF
v_gene: TRBV5-1; j_gene: TRBJ2-1; abundance: .; d_gene: .; CDR3nt: TGCGCCAGCAGCCCGAGTGGTGAGGGAGGCTACAATGAGCAGTTCTTC; CDR3aa: CASSPSGEGGYNEQFF
v_gene: TRBV2; j_gene: TRBJ2-5; abundance: .; d_gene: .; CDR3nt: TGTGCCAGCAGTGCAGGCCAGAGATTGGAGACCCAGTACTTC; CDR3aa: CASSAGQRLETQYF
v_gene: TRBV4-3; j_gene: TRBJ1-2; abundance: .; d_gene: TRBD1; CDR3nt: TGCGCCAGCAGCCAGGGAACTACAGGGGACGCGCGGAATGGCTACACCTTC; CDR3aa: CASSQGTTGDARNGYTF
v_gene: TRBV7-2; j_gene: TRBJ2-1; abundance: .; d_gene: .; CDR3nt: TGTGCCAGCAGCTTAGGACAGCACAATGAGCAGTTCTTC; CDR3aa: CASSLGQHNEQFF
v_gene: TRBV27; j_gene: TRBJ1-5; abundance: .; d_gene: .; CDR3nt: TGTGCCAGCAGTTCTGAGTTGGGGCTCAATCAGCCCCAGCATTTT; CDR3aa: CASSSELGLNQPQHF
v_gene: TRBV7-2; j_gene: TRBJ2-3; abundance: few; d_gene: TRBD2; CDR3nt: TGTGCCAGCAGTCAAACTAGCGGGGGCACAGATACGCAGTATTTT; CDR3aa: CASSQTSGGTDTQYF
v_gene: TRBV29-1; j_gene: TRBJ2-1; abundance: .; d_gene: TRBD2; CDR3nt: TGCAGCGTTGCCCGGGAGGGCTCCTACAATGAGCAGTTCTTC; CDR3aa: CSVAREGSYNEQFF
v_gene: TRBV13; j_gene: TRBJ1-2; abundance: .; d_gene: .; CDR3nt: TGTGCCAGCAGCTTAGATGGGGGCTTAGGGCATGGCTACACCTTC; CDR3aa: CASSLDGGLGHGYTF
v_gene: TRBV5-4; j_gene: TRBJ2-5; abundance: .; d_gene: TRBD1; CDR3nt: TGTGCCAGCAGCCTGGGACAGCAAGAGACCCAGTACTTC; CDR3aa: CASSLGQQETQYF
v_gene: TRBV28; j_gene: TRBJ1-2; abundance: .; d_gene: TRBD1; CDR3nt: TGTGCCAGCAGGCTGGGTGGGGCAGGGGGCGCTAACTATGGCTACACCTTC; CDR3aa: CASRLGGAGGANYGYTF
v_gene: TRBV9; j_gene: TRBJ2-7; abundance: .; d_gene: .; CDR3nt: TGTGCCAGCACTCCTGGCTGGGACACCGCCTACGAGCAGTACTTC; CDR3aa: CASTPGWDTAYEQYF
v_gene: TRBV19; j_gene: TRBJ1-1; abundance: once; d_gene: TRBD1; CDR3nt: TGTGCCAGTAGTATAGGGACAGGGTTGAACACTGAAGCTTTCTTT; CDR3aa: CASSIGTGLNTEAFF
v_gene: TRBV7-2; j_gene: TRBJ2-3; abundance: .; d_gene: .; CDR3nt: TGTGCCAGCAGCAGAGCCGCTGGACAGCGGGATACGCAGTATTTT; CDR3aa: CASSRAAGQRDTQYF
v_gene: TRBV2; j_gene: TRBJ1-1; abundance: once; d_gene: TRBD1; CDR3nt: TGTGCCAGCGGACAGGGATTCGACACTGAAGCTTTCTTT; CDR3aa: CASGQGFDTEAFF
v_gene: TRBV7-9; j_gene: TRBJ1-2; abundance: .; d_gene: TRBD1; CDR3nt: TGTGCCAGCAGCTACGACAGGGACGGCTACACCTTC; CDR3aa: CASSYDRDGYTF
v_gene: TRBV7-2; j_gene: TRBJ2-7; abundance: .; d_gene: .; CDR3nt: TGTGCCAGCAGCCCGGACTCATACCTACGCGAGCAGTACTTC; CDR3aa: CASSPDSYLREQYF
v_gene: TRBV5-4; j_gene: TRBJ2-3; abundance: .; d_gene: .; CDR3nt: TGTGCCAGCAGCCAAACCGGGGAGAGCACAGATACGCAGTATTTT; CDR3aa: CASSQTGESTDTQYF
v_gene: TRBV6-6; j_gene: TRBJ2-5; abundance: .; d_gene: .; CDR3nt: TGTGCCAGCAGTTTAATTCAGGGTATCTGGGAGACCCAGTACTTC; CDR3aa: CASSLIQGIWETQYF
v_gene: TRBV27; j_gene: TRBJ2-7; abundance: once; d_gene: .; CDR3nt: TGTGCCAGCAGCACACAGGGCTACGAGCAGTACTTC; CDR3aa: CASSTQGYEQYF
v_gene: TRBV7-8; j_gene: TRBJ2-1; abundance: .; d_gene: TRBD2; CDR3nt: TGTGCCACTACAGATAGCGGGAGAGGCTCCTACAATGAGCAGTTCTTC; CDR3aa: CATTDSGRGSYNEQFF